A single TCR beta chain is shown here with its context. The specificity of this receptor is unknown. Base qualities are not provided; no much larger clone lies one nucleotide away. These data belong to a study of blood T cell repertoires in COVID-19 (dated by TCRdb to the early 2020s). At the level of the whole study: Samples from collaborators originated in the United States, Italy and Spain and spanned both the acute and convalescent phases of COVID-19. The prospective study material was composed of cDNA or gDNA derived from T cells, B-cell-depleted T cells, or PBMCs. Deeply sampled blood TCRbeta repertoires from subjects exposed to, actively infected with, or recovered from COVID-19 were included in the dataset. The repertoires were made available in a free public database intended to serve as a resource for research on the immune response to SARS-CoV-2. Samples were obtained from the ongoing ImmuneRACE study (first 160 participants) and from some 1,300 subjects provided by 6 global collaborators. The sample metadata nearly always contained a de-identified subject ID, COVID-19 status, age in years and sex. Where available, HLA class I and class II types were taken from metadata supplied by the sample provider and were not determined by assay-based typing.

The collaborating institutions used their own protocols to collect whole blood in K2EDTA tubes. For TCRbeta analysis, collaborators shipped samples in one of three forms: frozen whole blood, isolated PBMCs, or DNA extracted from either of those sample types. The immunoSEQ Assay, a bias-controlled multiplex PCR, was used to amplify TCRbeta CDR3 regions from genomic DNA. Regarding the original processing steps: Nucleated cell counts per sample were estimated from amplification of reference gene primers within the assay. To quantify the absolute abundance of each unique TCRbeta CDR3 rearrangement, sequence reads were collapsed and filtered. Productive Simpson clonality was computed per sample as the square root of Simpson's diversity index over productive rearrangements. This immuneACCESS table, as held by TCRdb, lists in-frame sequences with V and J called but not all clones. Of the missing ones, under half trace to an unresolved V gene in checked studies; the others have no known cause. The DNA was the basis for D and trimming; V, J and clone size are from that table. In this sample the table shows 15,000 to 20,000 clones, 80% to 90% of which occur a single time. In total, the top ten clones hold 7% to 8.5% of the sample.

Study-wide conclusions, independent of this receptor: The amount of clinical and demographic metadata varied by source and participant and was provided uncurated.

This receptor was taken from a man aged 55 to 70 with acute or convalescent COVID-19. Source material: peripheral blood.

The CDR3 protein sequence reads: CASSPGQSYNEQFF. The DNA sequence is as follows: TGCGCCAGCAGCCCCGGACAGTCCTACAATGAGCAGTTCTTC. The chain joins TRBV5-1 to TRBJ2-1; TRBD1 could be the D gene, as 6 bases match. V and J are truncated by 4 bases and 1 base respectively, leaving an intervening sequence of 9 bases. The CDR3 numbers 14 residues from cysteine through phenylalanine. Just the 42-base CDR3 DNA is kept, in frame starting at base 1. Per the germline V gene, SGHRS is the CDR1 and YFSETQ is the CDR2. Here the CDR3 is joined to the reference TRBV5-1 and TRBJ2-1 genes, and the full variable domain is: KAGVTQTPRYLIKTRGQQVTLSCSPISGHRSVSWYQQTPGQGLQFLFEYFSETQRNKGNFPGRFSGRQFSNSRSEMNVSTLELGDSALYLCASSPGQSYNEQFFGPGTRLTVL.